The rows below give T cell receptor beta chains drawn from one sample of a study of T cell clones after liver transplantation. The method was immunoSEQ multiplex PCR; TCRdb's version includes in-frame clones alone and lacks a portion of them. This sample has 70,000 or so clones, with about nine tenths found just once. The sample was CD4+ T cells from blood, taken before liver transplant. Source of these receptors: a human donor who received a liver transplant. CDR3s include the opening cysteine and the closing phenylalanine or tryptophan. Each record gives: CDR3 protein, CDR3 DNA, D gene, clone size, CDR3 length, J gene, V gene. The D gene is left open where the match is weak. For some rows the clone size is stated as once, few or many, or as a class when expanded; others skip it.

CDR3: CASSPSGQGGYGYTF
DNA: TGTGCCAGCAGCCCTTCCGGCCAGGGCGGCTATGGCTACACCTTC
D: NA
size: NA
length: 15
J: TRBJ1-2
V: TRBV9

CDR3: CASSPQTGGEQETQYF
DNA: TGTGCCAGCAGCCCACAGACAGGGGGGGAACAAGAGACCCAGTACTTC
D: TRBD1
size: NA
length: 16
J: TRBJ2-5
V: TRBV7-9

CDR3: CASSTRSGTGNTGELFF
DNA: TGTGCCAGCAGCACCCGCTCGGGGACAGGGAACACCGGGGAGCTGTTTTTT
D: TRBD1
size: NA
length: 17
J: TRBJ2-2
V: TRBV5-4

CDR3: CSVYGTRETQYF
DNA: TGCAGCGTTTACGGGACTAGGGAGACCCAGTACTTC
D: TRBD2
size: NA
length: 12
J: TRBJ2-5
V: TRBV29-1

CDR3: CASSVLENTEAFF
DNA: TGTGCCAGCAGTGTTTTAGAGAACACTGAAGCTTTCTTT
D: NA
size: once
length: 13
J: TRBJ1-1
V: TRBV2

CDR3: CASSIPTMAGTRKEAFF
DNA: TGTGCCAGTAGTATCCCGACGATGGCCGGGACACGAAAAGAAGCTTTCTTT
D: NA
size: few
length: 17
J: TRBJ1-1
V: TRBV19

CDR3: CASSLDSGQGYGYTF
DNA: TGCGCCAGCAGCTTGGACAGCGGACAGGGCTATGGCTACACCTTC
D: TRBD1
size: NA
length: 15
J: TRBJ1-2
V: TRBV5-1

CDR3: CASSPWTSGSSYEQYF
DNA: TGTGCCAGTAGCCCATGGACTAGCGGGAGTTCCTACGAGCAGTACTTC
D: TRBD2
size: NA
length: 16
J: TRBJ2-7
V: TRBV19

CDR3: CASRGTANTGELFF
DNA: TGTGCCAGCAGGGGGACTGCGAACACCGGGGAGCTGTTTTTT
D: NA
size: NA
length: 14
J: TRBJ2-2
V: TRBV2

CDR3: CASSPQGYNEQFF
DNA: TGTGCCAGCAGCCCCCAGGGATACAATGAGCAGTTCTTC
D: NA
size: once
length: 13
J: TRBJ2-1
V: TRBV5-4

CDR3: CASSPPVGLATDTQYF
DNA: TGTGCCAGCTCACCACCGGTCGGACTAGCGACAGATACGCAGTATTTT
D: TRBD2
size: once
length: 16
J: TRBJ2-3
V: TRBV18

CDR3: CASSRGGNTEAFF
DNA: TGTGCCAGCAGCCGAGGGGGGAACACTGAAGCTTTCTTT
D: NA
size: NA
length: 13
J: TRBJ1-1
V: TRBV9

CDR3: CASSFSGATDTQYF
DNA: TGTGCCAGCAGCTTTAGCGGGGCCACAGATACGCAGTATTTT
D: TRBD2
size: NA
length: 14
J: TRBJ2-3
V: TRBV7-9

CDR3: CASSEDRIGNTIYF
DNA: TGTGCCAGCAGCGAAGACAGGATCGGAAACACCATATATTTT
D: NA
size: NA
length: 14
J: TRBJ1-3
V: TRBV11-3

CDR3: CASSAQTGTNSPLHF
DNA: TGCGCCAGCAGCGCCCAGACAGGGACGAATTCACCCCTCCACTTT
D: TRBD1
size: once
length: 15
J: TRBJ1-6
V: TRBV4-3

CDR3: CASSLGPGTLEQYF
DNA: TGTGCCAGCAGCTTGGGTCCAGGGACGCTCGAGCAGTACTTC
D: NA
size: NA
length: 14
J: TRBJ2-7
V: TRBV5-5

CDR3: CASSLGPGSADTQYF
DNA: TGCGCCAGCAGCTTGGGTCCGGGGTCGGCAGATACGCAGTATTTT
D: NA
size: NA
length: 15
J: TRBJ2-3
V: TRBV5-1